Sequencing of this T cell receptor (beta chain) was carried out in a study of regulatory T cells in long-lasting Graves disease (dated by TCRdb to about 2021). About the investigation overall: Persistent Graves' disease meant more than 5 years of antithyroid drug treatment with TSH receptor autoantibodies that stayed positive. Persistent Graves' disease patients were compared with newly diagnosed Graves' disease patients by peripheral blood TCR sequencing and RNA sequencing. The study was registered as a clinical trial and conducted in China. A total of approximately 35 samples underwent TCR sequencing: about 13 from persistent and about 20 from newly diagnosed Graves' disease patients. On average, persistent Graves' disease patients in the clinical cohort had been on antithyroid drugs for about 9.7 years.

Libraries were made using multiplex PCR. Sequencing instrument: Illumina HiSeq 4000. iRepertoire HTBI primers and Arm-PCR amplification of CDR3 regions were used to construct TCR beta libraries. PCR products were gel purified before sequencing. The authors' pipeline ran thus. Across samples, fewer than 70 TRBV and 13 to 15 TRBJ segments were identified and used for gene usage analysis of CDR3 amino acid clonotypes. Filtered high-quality paired reads were merged into contigs using COPE and FqMerger. BLAST was used to align contigs to IMGT TRBV, TRBD and TRBJ reference genes, and CDR3 was defined according to IMGT. Any clonotype with a frequency above 0.1% was counted as a highly expanded clone. Shannon entropy served as the measure of repertoire diversity, while the Gini coefficient captured V-J evenness. Clonotypes shared by more than one individual were considered public. TCRdb trimmed public reads at Q25 via fastp, called clones via MiXCR and kept in-frame beta chains. Each record represents a unique CDR3 protein, reported with the most common genes and DNA among its rows. The V and J calls follow TCRdb's processing rather than the paper's. Recorded for this sample are 600,000 to 800,000 distinct CDR3 sequences; 30% of them occurred a single time. The ten largest clones capture roughly 41% of the sample.

Worth noting for this clonotype: What antigen it recognizes has not been identified. No much larger clone is present one base from it, and per-base qualities are unavailable.

General findings and caveats noted by the study authors: Preferential use of TRBV28, TRBJ1-2 and TRBJ2-5 was observed in persistent disease, whereas TRBV20-1 and TRBJ2-1 were favored in newly diagnosed disease. Sequencing and analysis were limited to the TCR beta chain. Persistent patients shared more public clonotypes among themselves (2,741) than newly diagnosed patients did (nearly 1,000). The small sample size was acknowledged by the authors as a limitation that may reduce accuracy. Because the primary lesion, thyroid tissue, could not be accessed, the study looked at peripheral blood alone. Lower TCR Shannon entropy and fewer highly expanded clones were observed in persistent Graves' disease patients than in newly diagnosed patients, which suggested clonal expansion.

The germline V end is reduced by 4 bases and the J end by 5 bases; junction bases left unmatched: 6. The CDR3 spans 14 residues, from the cysteine through the phenylalanine. The kept DNA is CDR3 alone, 42 bases in frame from the first base. The germline V gene encodes CDR1 SGHKS and CDR2 YYEKEE (reference sequence). Reading the label with the study, this specimen's time point is: persistent/refractory GD, antithyroid drugs over 5 years with positive TRAb. For both TCR sequencing and RNA sequencing, RNA was extracted from PBMCs using TRIzol. The diagnosis of Graves' disease followed American Thyroid Association guidelines. Recruitment of patients was carried out at an endocrinology department in Xi'an, China. From each patient, 7.5 to 9.5 milliliters of peripheral blood was collected into an EDTA anticoagulant tube. Ficoll Paque Plus density gradient separation was used to isolate PBMCs, and no further T cell sorting was done. An Agilent 2100 Bioanalyzer and agarose gel were used to check RNA quality, while a NanoDrop 2000 measured RNA concentration.

The TCR comes from a female donor with Graves disease. The sequencing used peripheral blood mononuclear cells (PBMCs), collected when the disease was refractory, from a patient treated with antithyroid drugs. The rearranged segments are TRBV5-5 and TRBJ2-5; 9 bases in the middle match TRBD2. CDR3 reads: CASSVAGVGETQYF. DNA sequence: TGTGCCAGCAGCGTAGCGGGAGTGGGGGAGACCCAGTACTTC.